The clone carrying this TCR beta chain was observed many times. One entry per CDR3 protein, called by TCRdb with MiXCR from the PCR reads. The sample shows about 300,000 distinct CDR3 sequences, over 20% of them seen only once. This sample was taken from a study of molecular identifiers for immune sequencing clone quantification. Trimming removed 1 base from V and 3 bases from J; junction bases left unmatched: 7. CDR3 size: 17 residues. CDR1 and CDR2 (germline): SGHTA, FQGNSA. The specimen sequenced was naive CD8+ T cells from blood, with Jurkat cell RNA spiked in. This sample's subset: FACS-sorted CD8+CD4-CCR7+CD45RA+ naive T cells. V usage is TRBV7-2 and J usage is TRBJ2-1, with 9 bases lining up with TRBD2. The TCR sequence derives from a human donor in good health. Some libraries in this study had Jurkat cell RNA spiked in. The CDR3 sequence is CASSLGAGGRVYNEQFF. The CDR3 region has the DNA TGTGCCAGCAGCTTAGGGGCTGGCGGGAGGGTCTACAATGAGCAGTTCTTC. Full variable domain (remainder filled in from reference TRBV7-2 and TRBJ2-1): GAGVSQSPSNKVTEKGKDVELRCDPISGHTALYWYRQSLGQGLEFLIYFQGNSAPDKSGLPSDRFSAERTGGSVSTLTIQRTQQEDSAVYLCASSLGAGGRVYNEQFFGPGTRLTVL.